The present T cell receptor beta chain was sequenced within a study of cytomegalovirus exposure and HLA in healthy donors. The CDR3 spans 16 residues. V was pared by 5 bases and J by 11 bases, with 15 bases of the junction left unmatched. CDR1 is MNHEY and CDR2 is SMNVEV in the germline V gene (reference sequence). The PCR ran on 60 Vbeta and 13 Jbeta primers. TCRdb keeps only in-frame clones here, not all; method: immunoSEQ multiplex PCR. In the table there are about 100,000 clones, around 80% of which are singletons. This receptor was obtained from a man aged 30 to 39 in good health and CMV-seropositive. The genes are TRBV27 and TRBJ2-1; 10 bases are shared with TRBD2. Sequencing used PBMCs. CDR3 sequence: CASSPSGGPPLFKQFF. The CDR3 DNA reads TGTGCCAGCAGTCCTAGCGGGGGCCCTCCCTTGTTCAAGCAGTTCTTC.